The rows below give T cell receptor beta chains drawn from one sample of a study of CD8 T cells in Susac syndrome. Using its own MiXCR run on the immunoSEQ multiplex PCR reads, TCRdb lists one record per CDR3 protein. In the table there are nearly 110,000 distinct CDR3 sequences, approximately 93% of which are singletons. Sequencing input: CD8+ T cells from PBMCs. The origin of the receptors is a human donor with Susac syndrome. Both conserved end residues are part of each CDR3. The D gene is left open where the match is weak. The listing skips clone size in some rows; elsewhere it reads once, few, many or a size class.

CASSPPTSGVTYNEQFF	TGTGCCAGCAGCCCGCCGACGTCCGGCGTAACCTACAATGAGCAGTTCTTC	TRBJ2-1	NA	NA	TRBV7-2
CASSGVAEGYTF	TGTGCCAGCAGCGGGGTGGCAGAAGGCTACACCTTC	TRBJ1-2	NA	NA	TRBV9
CASSIDRAGANVLTF	TGTGCCAGCAGTATCGACAGGGCCGGGGCCAACGTCCTGACTTTC	TRBJ2-6	NA	TRBD1	TRBV12-3/TRBV12-4
CASSHSGRKTYEQYF	TGTGCCAGCAGTCATTCGGGGAGGAAGACCTACGAGCAGTACTTC	TRBJ2-7	NA	NA	TRBV25-1
CASSYSDSGELFF	TGTGCCAGCAGTTACTCAGACAGCGGGGAGCTGTTTTTT	TRBJ2-2	few	NA	TRBV6-5
CASSISSYNSPLHF	TGTGCCAGTAGTATCAGCAGCTATAATTCACCCCTCCACTTT	TRBJ1-6	NA	NA	TRBV19
CSVLPGIQETQYF	TGCAGCGTCCTCCCGGGGATCCAAGAGACCCAGTACTTC	TRBJ2-5	NA	NA	TRBV29-1
CASSKSGTENQPQHF	TGCGCCAGCAGCAAGTCCGGGACGGAGAATCAGCCCCAGCATTTT	TRBJ1-5	NA	NA	TRBV5-1
CASSLGAAVRREQYF	TGTGCCAGCAGCTTAGGGGCGGCGGTCCGACGGGAGCAGTACTTC	TRBJ2-7	NA	NA	TRBV11-2
CSARTGLNYGYTF	TGCAGTGCCCGGACAGGGCTCAACTATGGCTACACCTTC	TRBJ1-2	once	TRBD1	TRBV20-1
CASSISLSPGAEAFF	TGTGCCAGTAGTATTAGCTTATCCCCAGGCGCTGAAGCTTTCTTT	TRBJ1-1	NA	NA	TRBV19
CSARDLSRLGNEQFF	TGCAGTGCTAGAGATCTTAGTCGATTAGGCAATGAGCAGTTCTTC	TRBJ2-1	NA	NA	TRBV20-1
CASSQDLGGEQETQYF	TGTGCCAGCAGCCAAGATCTTGGTGGGGAGCAAGAGACCCAGTACTTC	TRBJ2-5	NA	NA	TRBV3-1
CASSPRPGLEKLFF	TGTGCCAGCAGCCCACGGCCTGGGCTGGAGAAACTGTTTTTT	TRBJ1-4	NA	NA	TRBV11-2
CASSLSPRDGSYEQYF	TGTGCCAGCAGCTTAAGCCCCCGGGACGGCTCCTACGAGCAGTACTTC	TRBJ2-7	NA	NA	TRBV13
CASSFLTGDSRTDTQYF	TGTGCCAGCAGCTTCCTGACAGGGGACTCCCGCACAGATACGCAGTATTTT	TRBJ2-3	NA	TRBD1	TRBV5-6
CAAGGGAYEQYF	TGTGCCGCCGGCGGGGGGGCGTACGAGCAGTACTTC	TRBJ2-7	NA	TRBD2	TRBV7-2
CATSGRGDPYNEQFF	TGTGCCACCAGTGGTAGGGGAGACCCCTACAATGAGCAGTTCTTC	TRBJ2-1	NA	NA	TRBV24-1
CSARDTVTDTQYF	TGCAGTGCTAGAGATACAGTAACAGATACGCAGTATTTT	TRBJ2-3	NA	NA	TRBV20-1
CASTLGGADQETQYF	TGTGCCAGCACTCTAGGTGGGGCCGATCAAGAGACCCAGTACTTC	TRBJ2-5	NA	NA	TRBV7-6
CASSFDREAFF	TGTGCCAGCAGTTTTGACAGAGAAGCTTTCTTT	TRBJ1-1	NA	NA	TRBV12-3/TRBV12-4
CATSNGQGSMDEQYF	TGTGCCACCAGCAACGGACAGGGATCGATGGACGAGCAGTACTTC	TRBJ2-7	NA	TRBD1	TRBV15
CASSDAGIQETQYF	TGTGCCAGCAGTGATGCGGGGATCCAAGAGACCCAGTACTTC	TRBJ2-5	once	NA	TRBV6-1
CASSQSRSTDTQYF	TGCGCCAGCAGCCAGAGTCGCAGCACAGATACGCAGTATTTT	TRBJ2-3	NA	NA	TRBV4-1
CASSRLEGAVNEQYF	TGCGCCAGCAGCCGGCTGGAGGGGGCAGTCAACGAGCAGTACTTC	TRBJ2-7	NA	NA	TRBV5-1
CASSQTGDDEQFF	TGTGCCAGCAGCCAAACAGGGGACGATGAGCAGTTCTTC	TRBJ2-1	NA	TRBD1	TRBV4-2
CSAIRRARTQYF	TGCAGTGCTATTAGAAGAGCGCGGACCCAGTACTTC	TRBJ2-5	NA	NA	TRBV20-1
CASSPGPTQETQYF	TGTGCCAGCAGCCCGGGACCGACGCAAGAGACCCAGTACTTC	TRBJ2-5	once	NA	TRBV9
CASSVSGARYEQYF	TGTGCCAGCAGTGTTTCGGGGGCGCGTTACGAGCAGTACTTC	TRBJ2-7	once	NA	TRBV2
CASSIGGYEQFF	TGTGCCAGTAGTATAGGAGGGTATGAGCAGTTCTTC	TRBJ2-1	NA	NA	TRBV19
CASSLDRGLTYNEQFF	TGTGCCAGCAGCTTAGACAGGGGGCTTACCTACAATGAGCAGTTCTTC	TRBJ2-1	NA	TRBD1	TRBV12-3/TRBV12-4
CASSFRDADTQYF	TGTGCCAGTAGTTTCCGGGACGCAGATACGCAGTATTTT	TRBJ2-3	NA	NA	TRBV19
CASSTEGLATDTQYF	TGTGCCAGCAGCACCGAAGGGCTAGCGACAGATACGCAGTATTTT	TRBJ2-3	NA	NA	TRBV9
CASSAQRGGVADTQYF	TGTGCCAGCAGCGCCCAGCGGGGGGGTGTCGCAGATACGCAGTATTTT	TRBJ2-3	once	TRBD2	TRBV9
CASSASGGLNEQFF	TGTGCCAGCAGTGCTAGCGGGGGTTTAAATGAGCAGTTCTTC	TRBJ2-1	NA	TRBD2	TRBV6-4
CASSYRGEEQFF	TGTGCCAGCAGTTACCGCGGGGAGGAGCAGTTCTTC	TRBJ2-1	NA	NA	TRBV12-3/TRBV12-4
CASRGAGIEEQYF	TGTGCCAGTAGGGGAGCGGGGATCGAGGAGCAGTACTTC	TRBJ2-7	NA	TRBD2	TRBV19